Reported below is one T cell receptor (beta chain). This receptor's antigen is unknown. Within one base of it there is no much larger clone, and no base qualities were kept. Donors were healthy HIV-negative adults with no recently reported acute infections or vaccinations. Every donor was a Caucasian adult residing in Nashville, Tennessee, USA. CD4+ T cells were enriched through magnetic negative selection, after which naive cells were positively selected on CD45RA and the remaining negative fraction served as the memory subset. After blood collection by leukapheresis, PBMCs were isolated using Ficoll-Histopaque density gradient centrifugation and then cryopreserved in the vapor phase of liquid nitrogen. Analytical flow cytometry was used to check the purity and quantity of each magnetically sorted T cell population. Genomic DNA was isolated from every sorted fraction and measured by UV absorbance on a Nanodrop 2000c.

This entry belongs to a study of shared clonotypes between healthy human individuals (dated by TCRdb to about 2020). A note on the overall study: A few men and a couple of women, aged 18 to 49 years, made up the cohort. For each donor, three plates each were used for CD4 naive and CD4 memory, two plates were used for CD8 naive, and one plate was used for CD8 memory. The study deeply sequenced blood TCR repertoires of five healthy adults to estimate repertoire size and the extent of clonotype sharing between individuals. To increase sequencing depth and limit assay-specific biases, TCR repertoire library preparation and sequencing were carried out by different laboratories using diverse techniques. Leukapheresis yielded between about 0.85 and 10 billion PBMCs per donor. Summary of the overall study and its limitations: Incomplete sequencing was indicated by rarefaction of sorted-subset datasets, despite the large sequencing depth. Naive subsets generally had larger estimated clonotype richness than memory subsets did. Sampling was restricted to blood, and TCR repertoires in tissue are likely to differ from TCR repertoires in blood. Higher generation probabilities were observed for clonotypes shared by all four sorted-subset donors than for non-shared clonotypes. Based on pairwise subsampling, the degree of clonotype sharing among donors was expected to be affected by sequencing depth. Because the study included only a small number of donors, the genetic and exposure-history diversity represented was limited. When several donors were compared, the shared fraction of clonotypes was roughly 4.8% for naive CD4, roughly 3.4% for naive CD8, more than 2% for memory CD4, and approximately 0.4% for memory CD8.

The CDR3 goes from the cysteine to the phenylalanine over 13 residues. The CDR3 DNA has 39 bases and is translated from base 1. CDR1 ENHRY and CDR2 SYGVKD are derived from the germline V gene. The junction carries 18 bases between V and J, which are trimmed by 11 bases and 7 bases respectively. TCR CDR3 regions were amplified from genomic DNA by multiplex PCR using the deep immunoSEQ assay. Extracted genomic DNA from each cell subset was spread evenly across all wells of several immunoSEQ 96-well plates, with each plate serving as a replicate. Each replicate PCR for sorted subsets received about 220 ng genomic DNA, equal to about 30,000 T cell genomes. The purified libraries were quantified using a Qubit 3.0 fluorometer, sized with a Bioanalyzer 2100, and then quantified again using the KAPA Library Quantification kit. Every immunoSEQ 96-well plate was sequenced on a separate single-read 150-cycle Illumina NextSeq 550 flow cell. Turning to the authors' computational methods: Because only junctional sequences without quality scores were contained in the immunoSEQ output, filtering matching that applied to full-length reads could not be performed. To assign V/J genes and CDR3, sequences were annotated against IMGT germline references using PyIR, a Python wrapper for IgBLAST v1.9. Any read was removed if the V/J assignment was weak (E-value above 1e-6), the CDR3 was missing, or the read contained stop codons, out-of-frame junctions, or ambiguous translated residues. A V3J clonotype was defined by an identical inferred V gene, J gene, and CDR3 amino acid sequence. Percentage overlap between repertoires was calculated by dividing the number of shared unique clonotypes by the size of the smaller repertoire. Richness of each repertoire was evaluated using RTK rarefaction, the Chao1 estimator, and Recon v2.1 estimates of unobserved clonotypes. Generation probabilities for all TCRbeta clonotypes obtained by the gDNA method from four donors were computed using OLGA. Sourced from immuneACCESS, this table was stored by TCRdb with only in-frame sequences that have V and J called. A share of the clones is absent; for the studies checked, an unresolved V gene accounts for under half, and the remainder has no known explanation. For V, J and clone size, that table is used; D and trimming come from the DNA. For this sample the table gives approximately 1.5 million clones, of which 95% to 99% were detected only once. The top ten hold around 0.45% of the sample.

The receptor was derived from a man aged 25 to 40 in good health. What was sequenced was naive CD4+ T cells sorted from blood. The cell subset or site label for this specimen denotes: CD45RA+ positively selected. The chain is encoded by TRBV10-3 joined to TRBJ1-3; the D gene is perhaps TRBD1, on 5 matching bases. The CDR3 is CAAKAGGLNTIYF. The nucleotide sequence reads TGTGCCGCTAAGGCTGGGGGGTTGAACACCATATATTTT.